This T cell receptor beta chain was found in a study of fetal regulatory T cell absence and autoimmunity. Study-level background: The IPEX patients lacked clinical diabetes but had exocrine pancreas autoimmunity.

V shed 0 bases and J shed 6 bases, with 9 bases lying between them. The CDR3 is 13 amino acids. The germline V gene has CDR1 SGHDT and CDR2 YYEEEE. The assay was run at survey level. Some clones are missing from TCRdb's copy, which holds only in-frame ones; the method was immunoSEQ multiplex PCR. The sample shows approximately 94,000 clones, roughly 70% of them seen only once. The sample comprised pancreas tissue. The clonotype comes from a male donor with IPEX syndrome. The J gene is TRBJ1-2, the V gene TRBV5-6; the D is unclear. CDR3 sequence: CASSLGGFDGYTF. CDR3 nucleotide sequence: TGTGCCAGCAGCTTGGGTGGCTTTGATGGCTACACCTTC.